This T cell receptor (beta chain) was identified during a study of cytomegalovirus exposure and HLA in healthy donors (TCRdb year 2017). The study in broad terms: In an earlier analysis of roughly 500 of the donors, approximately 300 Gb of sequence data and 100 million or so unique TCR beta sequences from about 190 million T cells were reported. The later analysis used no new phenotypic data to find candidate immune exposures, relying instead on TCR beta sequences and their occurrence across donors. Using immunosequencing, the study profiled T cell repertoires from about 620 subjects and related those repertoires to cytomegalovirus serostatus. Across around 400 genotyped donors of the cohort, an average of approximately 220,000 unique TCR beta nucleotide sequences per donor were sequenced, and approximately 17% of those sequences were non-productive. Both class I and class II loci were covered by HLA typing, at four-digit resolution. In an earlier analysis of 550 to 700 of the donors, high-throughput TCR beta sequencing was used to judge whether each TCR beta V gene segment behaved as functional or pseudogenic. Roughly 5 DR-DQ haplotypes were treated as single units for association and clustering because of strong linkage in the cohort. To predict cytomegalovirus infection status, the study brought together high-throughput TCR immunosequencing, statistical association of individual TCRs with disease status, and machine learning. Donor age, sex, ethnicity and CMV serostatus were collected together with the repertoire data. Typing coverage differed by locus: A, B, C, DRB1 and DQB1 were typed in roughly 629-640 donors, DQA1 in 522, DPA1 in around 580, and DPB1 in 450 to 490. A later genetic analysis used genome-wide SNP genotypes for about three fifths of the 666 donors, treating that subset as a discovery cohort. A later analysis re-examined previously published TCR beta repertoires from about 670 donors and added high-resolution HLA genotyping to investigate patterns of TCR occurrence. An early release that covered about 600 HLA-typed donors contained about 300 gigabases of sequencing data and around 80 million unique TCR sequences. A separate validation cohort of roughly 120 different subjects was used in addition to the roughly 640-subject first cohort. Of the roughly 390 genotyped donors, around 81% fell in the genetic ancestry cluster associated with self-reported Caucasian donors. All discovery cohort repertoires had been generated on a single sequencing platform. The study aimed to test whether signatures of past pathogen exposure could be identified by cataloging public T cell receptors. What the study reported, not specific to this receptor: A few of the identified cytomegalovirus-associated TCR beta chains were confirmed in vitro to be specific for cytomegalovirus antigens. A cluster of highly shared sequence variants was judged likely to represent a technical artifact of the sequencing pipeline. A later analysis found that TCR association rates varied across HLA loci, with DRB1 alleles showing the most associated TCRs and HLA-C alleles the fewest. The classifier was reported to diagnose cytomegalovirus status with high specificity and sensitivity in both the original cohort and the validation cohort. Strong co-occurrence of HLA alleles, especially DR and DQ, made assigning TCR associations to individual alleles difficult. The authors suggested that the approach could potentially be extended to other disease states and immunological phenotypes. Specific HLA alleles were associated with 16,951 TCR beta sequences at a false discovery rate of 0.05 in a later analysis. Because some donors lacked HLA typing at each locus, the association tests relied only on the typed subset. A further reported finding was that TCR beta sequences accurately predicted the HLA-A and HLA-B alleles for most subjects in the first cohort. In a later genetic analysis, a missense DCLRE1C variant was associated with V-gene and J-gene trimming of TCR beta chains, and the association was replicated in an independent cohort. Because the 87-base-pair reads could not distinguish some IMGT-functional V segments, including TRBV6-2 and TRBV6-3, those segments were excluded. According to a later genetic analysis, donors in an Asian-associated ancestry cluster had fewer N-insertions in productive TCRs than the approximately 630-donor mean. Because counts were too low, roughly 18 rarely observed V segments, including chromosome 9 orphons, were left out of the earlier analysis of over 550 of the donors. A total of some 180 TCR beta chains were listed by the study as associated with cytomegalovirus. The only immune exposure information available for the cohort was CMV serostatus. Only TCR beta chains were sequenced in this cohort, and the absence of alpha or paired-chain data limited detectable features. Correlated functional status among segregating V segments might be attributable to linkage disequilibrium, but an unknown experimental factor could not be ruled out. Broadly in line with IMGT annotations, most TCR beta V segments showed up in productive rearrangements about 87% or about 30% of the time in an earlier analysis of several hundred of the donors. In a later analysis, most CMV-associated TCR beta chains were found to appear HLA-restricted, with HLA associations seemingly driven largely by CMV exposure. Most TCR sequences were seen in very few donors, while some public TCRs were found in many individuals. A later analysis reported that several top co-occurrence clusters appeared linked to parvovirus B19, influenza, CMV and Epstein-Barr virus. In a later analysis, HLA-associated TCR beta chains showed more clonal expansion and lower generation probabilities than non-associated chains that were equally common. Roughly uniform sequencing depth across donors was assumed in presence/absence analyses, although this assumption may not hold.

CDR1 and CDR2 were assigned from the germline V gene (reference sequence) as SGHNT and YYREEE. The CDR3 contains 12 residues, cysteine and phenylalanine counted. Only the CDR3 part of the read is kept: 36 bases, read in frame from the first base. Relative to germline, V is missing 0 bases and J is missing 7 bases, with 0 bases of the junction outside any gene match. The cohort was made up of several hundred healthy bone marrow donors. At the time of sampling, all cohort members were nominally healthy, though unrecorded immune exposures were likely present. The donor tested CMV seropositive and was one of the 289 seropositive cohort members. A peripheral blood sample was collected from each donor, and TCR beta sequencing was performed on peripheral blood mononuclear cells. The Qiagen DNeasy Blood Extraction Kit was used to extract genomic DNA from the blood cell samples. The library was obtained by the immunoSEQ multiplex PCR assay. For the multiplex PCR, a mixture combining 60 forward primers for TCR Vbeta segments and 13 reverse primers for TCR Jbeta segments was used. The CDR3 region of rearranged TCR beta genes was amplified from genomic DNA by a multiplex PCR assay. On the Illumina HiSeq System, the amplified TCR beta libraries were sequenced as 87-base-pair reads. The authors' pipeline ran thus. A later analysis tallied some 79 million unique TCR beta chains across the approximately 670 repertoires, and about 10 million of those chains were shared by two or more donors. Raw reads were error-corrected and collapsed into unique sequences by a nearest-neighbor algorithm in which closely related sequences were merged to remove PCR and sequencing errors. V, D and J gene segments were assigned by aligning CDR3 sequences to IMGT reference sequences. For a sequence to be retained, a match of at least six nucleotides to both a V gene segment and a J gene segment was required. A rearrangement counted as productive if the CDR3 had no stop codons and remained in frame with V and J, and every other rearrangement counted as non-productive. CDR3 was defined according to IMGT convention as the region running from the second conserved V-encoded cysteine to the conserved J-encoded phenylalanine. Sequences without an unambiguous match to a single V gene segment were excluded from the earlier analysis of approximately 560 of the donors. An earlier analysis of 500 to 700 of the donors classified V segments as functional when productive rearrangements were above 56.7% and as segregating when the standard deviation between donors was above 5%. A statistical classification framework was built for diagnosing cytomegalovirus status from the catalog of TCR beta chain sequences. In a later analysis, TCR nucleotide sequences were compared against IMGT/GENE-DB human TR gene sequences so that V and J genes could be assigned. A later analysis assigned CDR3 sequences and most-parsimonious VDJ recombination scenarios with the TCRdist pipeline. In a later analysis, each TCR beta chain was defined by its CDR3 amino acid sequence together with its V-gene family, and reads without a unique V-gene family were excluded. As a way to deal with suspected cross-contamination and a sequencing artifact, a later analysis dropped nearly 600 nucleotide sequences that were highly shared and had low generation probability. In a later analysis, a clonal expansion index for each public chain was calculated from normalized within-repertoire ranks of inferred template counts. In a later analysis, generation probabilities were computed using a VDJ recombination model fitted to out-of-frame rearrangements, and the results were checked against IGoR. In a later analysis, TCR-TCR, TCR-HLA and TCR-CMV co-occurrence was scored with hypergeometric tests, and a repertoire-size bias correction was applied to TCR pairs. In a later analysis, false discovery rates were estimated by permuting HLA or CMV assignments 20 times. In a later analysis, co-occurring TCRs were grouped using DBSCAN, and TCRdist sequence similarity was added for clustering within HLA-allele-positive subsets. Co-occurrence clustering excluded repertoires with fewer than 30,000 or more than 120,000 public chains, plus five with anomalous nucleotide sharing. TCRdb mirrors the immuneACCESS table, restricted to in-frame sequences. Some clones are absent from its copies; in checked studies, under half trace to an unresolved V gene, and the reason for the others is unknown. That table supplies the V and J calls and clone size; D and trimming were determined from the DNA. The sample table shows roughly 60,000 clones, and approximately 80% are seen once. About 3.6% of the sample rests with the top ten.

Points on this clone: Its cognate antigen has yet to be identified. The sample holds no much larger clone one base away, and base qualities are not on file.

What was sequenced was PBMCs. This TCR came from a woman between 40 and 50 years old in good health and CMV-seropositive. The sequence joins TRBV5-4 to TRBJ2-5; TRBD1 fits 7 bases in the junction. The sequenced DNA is TGTGCCAGCAGCTTGGACAGGGGGACCCAGTACTTC. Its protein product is CASSLDRGTQYF.